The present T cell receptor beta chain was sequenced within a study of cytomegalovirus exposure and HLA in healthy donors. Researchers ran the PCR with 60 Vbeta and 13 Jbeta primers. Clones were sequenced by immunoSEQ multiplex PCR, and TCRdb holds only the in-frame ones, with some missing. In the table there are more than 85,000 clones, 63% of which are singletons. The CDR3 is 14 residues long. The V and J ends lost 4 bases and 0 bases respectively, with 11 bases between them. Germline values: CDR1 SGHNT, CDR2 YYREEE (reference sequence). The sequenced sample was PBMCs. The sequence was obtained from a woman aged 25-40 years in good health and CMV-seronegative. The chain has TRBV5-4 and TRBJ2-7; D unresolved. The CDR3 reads CASSPSYFSYEQYF. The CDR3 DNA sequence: TGTGCCAGCAGCCCCTCCTACTTCTCCTACGAGCAGTACTTC. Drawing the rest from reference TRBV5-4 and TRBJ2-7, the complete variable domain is ETGVTQSPTHLIKTRGQQVTLRCSSQSGHNTVSWYQQALGQGPQFIFQYYREEENGRGNFPPRFSGLQFPNYSSELNVNALELDDSALYLCASSPSYFSYEQYFGPGTRLTVT.